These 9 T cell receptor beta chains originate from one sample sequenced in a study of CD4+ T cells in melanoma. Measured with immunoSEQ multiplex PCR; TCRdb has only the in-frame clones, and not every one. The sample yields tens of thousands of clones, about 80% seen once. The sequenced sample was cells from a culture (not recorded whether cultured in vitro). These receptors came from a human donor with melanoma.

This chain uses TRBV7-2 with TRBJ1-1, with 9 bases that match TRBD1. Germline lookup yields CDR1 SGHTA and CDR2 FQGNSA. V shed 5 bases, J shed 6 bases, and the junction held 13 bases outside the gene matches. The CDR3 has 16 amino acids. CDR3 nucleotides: TGTGCCAGCAGCCTCCGCCCCTTACAGGGGGCATCTGAAGCTTTCTTT. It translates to CASSLRPLQGASEAFF. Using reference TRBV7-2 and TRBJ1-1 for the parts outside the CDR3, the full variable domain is GAGVSQSPSNKVTEKGKDVELRCDPISGHTALYWYRQSLGQGLEFLIYFQGNSAPDKSGLPSDRFSAERTGGSVSTLTIQRTQQEDSAVYLCASSLRPLQGASEAFFGQGTRLTVV.

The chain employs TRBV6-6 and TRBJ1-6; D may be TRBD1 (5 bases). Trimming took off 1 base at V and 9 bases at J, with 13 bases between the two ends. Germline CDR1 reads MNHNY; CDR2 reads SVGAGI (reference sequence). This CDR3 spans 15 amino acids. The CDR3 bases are TGTGCCAGCAGTTACTTGTGGGGGGACGGTTCACCCCTCCACTTT. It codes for CASSYLWGDGSPLHF.

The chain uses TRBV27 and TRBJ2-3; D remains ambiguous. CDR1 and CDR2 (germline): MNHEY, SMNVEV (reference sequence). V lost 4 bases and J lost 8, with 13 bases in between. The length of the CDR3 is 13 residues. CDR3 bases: TGTGCCAGCAGTTACCAGAGACAAACTACGCAGTATTTT. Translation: CASSYQRQTTQYF.

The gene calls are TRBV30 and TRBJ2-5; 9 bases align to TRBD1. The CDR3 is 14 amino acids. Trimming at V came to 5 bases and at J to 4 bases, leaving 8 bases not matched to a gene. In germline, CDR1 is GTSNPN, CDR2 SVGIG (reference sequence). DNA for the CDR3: TGTGCCTGGGACCGAGACAGGGGGGGAGAGACCCAGTACTTC. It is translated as CAWDRDRGGETQYF.

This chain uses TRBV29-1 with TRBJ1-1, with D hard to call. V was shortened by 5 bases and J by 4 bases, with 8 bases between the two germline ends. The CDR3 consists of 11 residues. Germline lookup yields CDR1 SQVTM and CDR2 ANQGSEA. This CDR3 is CSVRGRTEAFF. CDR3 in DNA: TGCAGCGTTCGGGGTCGCACTGAAGCTTTCTTT. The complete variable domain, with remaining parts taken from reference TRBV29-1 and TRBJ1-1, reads SAVISQKPSRDICQRGTSLTIQCQVDSQVTMMFWYRQQPGQSLTLIATANQGSEATYESGFVIDKFPISRPNLTFSTLTVSNMSPEDSSIYLCSVRGRTEAFFGQGTRLTVV.

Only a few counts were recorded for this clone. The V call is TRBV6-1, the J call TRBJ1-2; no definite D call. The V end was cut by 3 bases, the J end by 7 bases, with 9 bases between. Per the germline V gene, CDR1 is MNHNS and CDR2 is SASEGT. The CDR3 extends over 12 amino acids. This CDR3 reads CASSDRFSGYTF. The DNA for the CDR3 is TGTGCCAGCAGTGACAGGTTCTCTGGCTACACCTTC.

The DNA of the CDR3 is TGTGCCAGCAGTGGGGTGCGGGAGACCCAGTACTTC. Its translation: CASSGVRETQYF. The V gene is TRBV2, the J gene TRBJ2-5; no reliable D call. The length of the CDR3 is 12 residues. CDR1 is SNHLY, CDR2 FYNNEI, per germline. V lost 4 bases, J lost 5 bases, and 8 bases lay in between.

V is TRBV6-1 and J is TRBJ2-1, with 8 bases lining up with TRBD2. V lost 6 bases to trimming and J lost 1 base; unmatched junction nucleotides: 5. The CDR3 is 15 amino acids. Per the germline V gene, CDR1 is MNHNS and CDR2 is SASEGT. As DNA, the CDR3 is TGTGCCAGCAGGAGCGGGACTAGTTCCTACAATGAGCAGTTCTTC. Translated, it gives CASRSGTSSYNEQFF.

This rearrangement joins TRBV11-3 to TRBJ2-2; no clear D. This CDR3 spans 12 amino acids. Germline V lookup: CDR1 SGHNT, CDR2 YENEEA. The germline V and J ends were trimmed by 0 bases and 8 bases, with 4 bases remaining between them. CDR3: CASSLDQGELFF. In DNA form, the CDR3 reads TGTGCCAGCAGCTTAGATCAGGGGGAGCTGTTTTTT.